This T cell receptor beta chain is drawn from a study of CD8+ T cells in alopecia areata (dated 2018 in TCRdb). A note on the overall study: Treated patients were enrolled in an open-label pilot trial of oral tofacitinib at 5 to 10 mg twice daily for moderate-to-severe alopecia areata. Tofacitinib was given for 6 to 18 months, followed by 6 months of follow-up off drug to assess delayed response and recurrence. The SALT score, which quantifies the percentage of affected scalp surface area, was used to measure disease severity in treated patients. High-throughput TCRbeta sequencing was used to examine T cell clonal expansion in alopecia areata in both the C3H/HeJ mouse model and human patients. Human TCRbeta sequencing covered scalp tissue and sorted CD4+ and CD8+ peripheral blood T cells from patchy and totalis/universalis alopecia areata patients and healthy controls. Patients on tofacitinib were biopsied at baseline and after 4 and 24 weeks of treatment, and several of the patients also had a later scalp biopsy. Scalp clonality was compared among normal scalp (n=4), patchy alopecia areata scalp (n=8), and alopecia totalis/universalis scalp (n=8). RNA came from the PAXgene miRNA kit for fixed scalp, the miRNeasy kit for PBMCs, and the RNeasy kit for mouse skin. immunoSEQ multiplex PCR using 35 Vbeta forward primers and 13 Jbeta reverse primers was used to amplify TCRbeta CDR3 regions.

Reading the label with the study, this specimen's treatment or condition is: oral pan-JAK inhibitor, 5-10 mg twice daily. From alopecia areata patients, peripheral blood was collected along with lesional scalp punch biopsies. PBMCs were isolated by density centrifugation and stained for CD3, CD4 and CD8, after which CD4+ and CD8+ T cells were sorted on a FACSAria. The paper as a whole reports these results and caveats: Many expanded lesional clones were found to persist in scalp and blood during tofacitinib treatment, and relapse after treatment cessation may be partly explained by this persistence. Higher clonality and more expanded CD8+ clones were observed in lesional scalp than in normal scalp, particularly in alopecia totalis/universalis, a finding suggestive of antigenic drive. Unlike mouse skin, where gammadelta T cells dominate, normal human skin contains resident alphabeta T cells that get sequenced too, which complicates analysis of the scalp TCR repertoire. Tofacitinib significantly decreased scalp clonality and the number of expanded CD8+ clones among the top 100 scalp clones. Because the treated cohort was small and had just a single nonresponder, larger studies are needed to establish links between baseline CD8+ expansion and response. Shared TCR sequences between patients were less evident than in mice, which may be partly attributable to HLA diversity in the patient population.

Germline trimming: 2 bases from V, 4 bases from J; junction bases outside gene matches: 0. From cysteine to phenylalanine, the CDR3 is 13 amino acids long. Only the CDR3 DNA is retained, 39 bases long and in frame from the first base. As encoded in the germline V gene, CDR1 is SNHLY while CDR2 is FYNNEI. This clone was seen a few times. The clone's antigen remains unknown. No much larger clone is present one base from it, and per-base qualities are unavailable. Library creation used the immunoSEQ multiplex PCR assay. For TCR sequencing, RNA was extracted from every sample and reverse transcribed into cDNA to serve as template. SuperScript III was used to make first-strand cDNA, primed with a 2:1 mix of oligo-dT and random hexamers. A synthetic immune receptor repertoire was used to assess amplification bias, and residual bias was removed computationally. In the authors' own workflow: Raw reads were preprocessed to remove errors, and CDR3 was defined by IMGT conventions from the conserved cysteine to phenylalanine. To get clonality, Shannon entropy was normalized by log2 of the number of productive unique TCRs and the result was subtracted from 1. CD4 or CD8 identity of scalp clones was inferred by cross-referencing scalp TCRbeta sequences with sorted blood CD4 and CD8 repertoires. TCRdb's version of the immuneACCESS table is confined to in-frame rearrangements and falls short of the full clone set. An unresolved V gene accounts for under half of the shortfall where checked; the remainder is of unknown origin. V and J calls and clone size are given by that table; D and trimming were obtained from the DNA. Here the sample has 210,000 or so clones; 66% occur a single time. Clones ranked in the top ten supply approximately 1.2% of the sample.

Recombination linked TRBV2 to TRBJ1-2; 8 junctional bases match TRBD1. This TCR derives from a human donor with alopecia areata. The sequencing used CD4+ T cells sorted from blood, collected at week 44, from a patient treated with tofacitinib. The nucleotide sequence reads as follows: TGTGCCAGCAGTGAACAGGGGGCCTATGGCTACACCTTC. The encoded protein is CASSEQGAYGYTF. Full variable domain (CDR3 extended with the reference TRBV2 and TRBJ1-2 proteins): EPEVTQTPSHQVTQMGQEVILRCVPISNHLYFYWYRQILGQKVEFLVSFYNNEISEKSEIFDDQFSVERPDGSNFTLKIRSTKLEDSAMYFCASSEQGAYGYTFGSGTRLTVV.